The 10 T cell receptor beta chains listed next were all sequenced from one sample in a study of shared clonotypes between healthy human individuals. Assay used: immunoSEQ multiplex PCR; TCRdb lists only in-frame clones, some missing. The sample holds about 2.5 million clones; 85% to 95% are singletons and the top ten take 0.37%. The sequencing sample was made of naive CD4+ T cells from PBMCs. Subset indicated: CD45RA+ positively selected. The receptors were sampled from a man between 18 and 35 years old in good health. Some clones in this sample may be carry-over from other donors' samples.

The chain links TRBV30 to TRBJ1-5; 7 bases fit TRBD1. The V gene's germline CDR1 is GTSNPN and CDR2 SVGIG (reference sequence). V was pared by 3 bases and J by 1 base, with 6 bases of the junction left unmatched. The CDR3 extends over 15 amino acids. The CDR3 DNA sequence: TGTGCCTGGAGCAAGACAGGGTGGAGCAATCAGCCCCAGCATTTT. The encoded protein is CAWSKTGWSNQPQHF.

The chain has TRBV7-3 and TRBJ1-1, with D unresolved. V lost 5 bases, J lost 11 bases, and 18 bases lay in between. Germline V lookup: CDR1 SGHTA, CDR2 FQGTGA. The CDR3 is made up of 13 amino acids. The DNA of the CDR3 is TGTGCCAGCAGCCCTGGGAGTATGCGCGGTGCTTTCTTT. It yields the protein CASSPGSMRGAFF.

This chain uses TRBV5-1 with TRBJ2-3, with D perhaps matching TRBD2 (7 bases). This CDR3 has 14 amino acids. In germline, CDR1 is SGHRS, CDR2 YFSETQ. The ends were cut back, 7 bases at V and 3 bases at J, with 15 bases in the middle. In DNA form, the CDR3 reads TGCGCCAGCGGCGGAGGGGGGGCTACAGATACGCAGTATTTT. Translation gives CASGGGGATDTQYF.

The chain recombines TRBV6-1 with TRBJ2-4, with a tentative D call TRBD2 (5 bases). The CDR3 is 13 amino acids. Trimming shortened V by 10 bases and J by 7 bases, and 17 bases separated the two germline ends. Germline loops: CDR1 MNHNS, CDR2 SASEGT. CDR3 sequence: CATATREGNIQYF. CDR3 DNA: TGTGCCACCGCGACCCGGGAAGGGAACATTCAGTACTTC.

On this clone itself: Other DNA sequences from this sample encode an identical CDR3 as well. The chain uses TRBV6-5 and TRBJ2-3; possibly TRBD2 for D (5 bases). The length of the CDR3 is 14 residues. Germline loops: CDR1 MNHEY, CDR2 SVGAGI. V was clipped by 0 bases and J by 1 base, with 5 bases between them. Written as DNA, the CDR3 is TGTGCCAGCAGTTACTCCGGGGGCACAGATACGCAGTATTTT. Amino acid sequence: CASSYSGGTDTQYF.

This clone was seen a single time. V usage is TRBV20-1 and J usage is TRBJ2-3, with 8 bases identical to TRBD1. The germline CDR1 and CDR2 sequences are DFQATT and SNEGSKA (reference sequence). Trimming at V came to 8 bases and at J to 6 bases, leaving 4 bases not matched to a gene. This CDR3 region has 11 residues. The CDR3 nucleotides read TGCAGTTGCGGGGACAGGGATACGCAGTATTTT. It translates to CSCGDRDTQYF.

The gene calls are TRBV10-3 and TRBJ2-1; D perhaps matches TRBD1 (6 bases). Germline V CDR1 and CDR2: ENHRY, SYGVKD. The CDR3 is 12 residues long. Trimming removed 0 bases at V and 10 bases at J, with 7 bases between. The CDR3 region has the DNA TGTGCCATCAGTGAGTCCGACAGGGAGCAGTTCTTC. Protein: CAISESDREQFF.

The chain uses TRBV4-2 and TRBJ2-5; 8 nucleotides agree with TRBD2. V lost 3 bases, J lost 4 bases, and 4 bases stayed unmatched. Germline lookup yields CDR1 LGHNA and CDR2 YNFKEQ. The CDR3 spans 14 residues. The CDR3 protein is CASSQGLAGETQYF. CDR3 sequence (DNA): TGTGCCAGCAGCCAGGGCCTAGCGGGAGAGACCCAGTACTTC.

The chain has TRBV6-1 and TRBJ2-7, with TRBD1 identical over 10 bases. V lost 1 base and J lost 1; bases outside the gene matches: 4. Germline lookup yields CDR1 MNHNS and CDR2 SASEGT. This CDR3 has 16 amino acids. CDR3 bases: TGTGCCAGCAGTGAAGTGGTGGGACAGGGGTCCTACGAGCAGTACTTC. This gives the protein CASSEVVGQGSYEQYF.

This clone was seen only once. The chain is built from TRBV11-2 and TRBJ2-1; 7 nucleotides align to TRBD2. Per germline, CDR1 SGHAT and CDR2 FQNNGV. V gave up 5 bases and J gave up 8 bases; unmatched junction bases: 12. The CDR3 is 15 residues long. CDR3 nucleotides: TGTGCCAGCAGCATCAGTTTCGGGGGGTTTGATGAGCAGTTCTTC. It codes for CASSISFGGFDEQFF.